The 16 T cell receptor beta chains presented below share a single source sample, sequenced in a study of blood T cells in healthy people across ages. A second PCR of 7 to 11 cycles used a sample-barcoded 5' primer and a J-beta primer mix. One entry per CDR3 protein, called by TCRdb with MiXCR from the 5' RACE reads. Among 750,000 to 1,000,000 distinct CDR3 sequences listed, about 27% were seen once. The same specimen was also included in a second study, on T cells of mothers and their children.

Sequenced material: blood. The source is a woman between 35 and 50 years old in good health.

The V and J genes are TRBV5-1 and TRBJ1-1; D uncertain. The CDR3 runs 15 residues. Germline assignment: CDR1 SGHRS and CDR2 YFSETQ. V lost 6 bases, J lost 1 base, and 16 bases lay in between. The CDR3 region has the DNA TGCGCCAGCACCGCCTATGGAACAGCGAACACTGAAGCTTTCTTT. This encodes CASTAYGTANTEAFF.

Notes on this clonotype: At one end, the junction sequence differs from germline, possibly due to a read error. The V gene is TRBV4-1, the J gene TRBJ2-7; D is unresolved. Germline values: CDR1 MGHRA, CDR2 YSYEKL. This CDR3 has 14 residues. CDR3 nucleotides: TGCGCCAGCAACCAAGAGCACCCAAACTACGAGCAGTACTTC. Protein product: CASNQEHPNYEQYF.

This clonotype was observed a handful of times. The CDR3 sequence: CASSLAHVLREQYF. For the CDR3, the DNA is TGTGCCAGCAGCTTAGCCCATGTCCTGAGGGAGCAGTACTTC. This sequence joins TRBV7-2 and TRBJ2-7; D gene uncertain. The CDR3 contains 14 residues. V lost 0 bases, J lost 7 bases, and 13 bases lay in between. Germline values: CDR1 SGHTA, CDR2 FQGNSA.

The chain carries TRBV21-1 and TRBJ2-5; the D call of TRBD1 is as the table states it, not checked on the DNA. TRBV21-1 is termed a pseudogene. This CDR3 is built from 12 residues. DNA for the CDR3: TGTGCCAGCAGCCGCACGGACAATGAGCAGTACTTC. Encoded protein: CASSRTDNEQYF.

The CDR3, as DNA: TGTGCCAGCAGTGAAGCTTGGACTCTATATAATTCACCCCTCCACTTT. Translation gives CASSEAWTLYNSPLHF. This sequence joins TRBV6-1 and TRBJ1-6; D is ambiguous. The CDR3 is 16 residues long. Between the trimmed V and J ends, which lost 0 bases and 4 bases, there was a span of 10 bases. Germline V gene sequence: CDR1 MNHNS, CDR2 SASEGT.

There are a few counts of this clonotype. The V and J genes are TRBV5-1 and TRBJ2-3; D is uncertain. Germline V gene sequence: CDR1 SGHRS, CDR2 YFSETQ. V lost 0 bases to trimming and J lost 0 bases, with 14 bases between them. This CDR3 has 17 residues. CDR3 nucleotide sequence: TGCGCCAGCAGCTTGGCGAGGATCGTTACTAGCACAGATACGCAGTATTTT. This encodes CASSLARIVTSTDTQYF. Drawing the rest from reference TRBV5-1 and TRBJ2-3, the complete variable domain is KAGVTQTPRYLIKTRGQQVTLSCSPISGHRSVSWYQQTPGQGLQFLFEYFSETQRNKGNFPGRFSGRQFSNSRSEMNVSTLELGDSALYLCASSLARIVTSTDTQYFGPGTRLTVL.

CDR3 sequence (DNA): TGTGCCAGCAGCTTAGAGGGACTTCTCTCCTACGAGCAGTACTTC. Its translation: CASSLEGLLSYEQYF. This chain uses TRBV7-2 with TRBJ2-7; possible D gene TRBD2, 6 bases. CDR1 SGHTA and CDR2 FQGNSA come from the germline V gene. The CDR3 sequence is 15 residues long. Trimming removed 1 base at V and 0 bases at J, with 10 bases between.

This clonotype was detected ten times or more. The rearrangement joins TRBV4-1 to TRBJ2-1; TRBD2 might be the D (6 bases). CDR1 is MGHRA, CDR2 YSYEKL, per germline. This CDR3 has 17 residues. V lost 1 base and J 3 bases, leaving 16 bases between the germline ends. CDR3: CASSQAATSSLYNEQFF. CDR3 coding DNA: TGCGCCAGCAGCCAAGCTGCGACTAGTTCCCTCTACAATGAGCAGTTCTTC.

The rearrangement joins TRBV7-9 to TRBJ2-7; possibly TRBD1 for D (6 bases). The CDR3 sequence is 15 residues long. From germline, CDR1 is SEHNR and CDR2 FQNEAQ (reference sequence). Trimming cost V 5 bases and J 1 base, with 15 bases left between them. Here the CDR3 reads CASSRGTYASYEQYF. The CDR3, as DNA: TGTGCCAGCAGCCGAGGGACATACGCTTCCTACGAGCAGTACTTC. Full variable domain (missing parts from reference TRBV7-9 and TRBJ2-7): DTGVSQNPRHKITKRGQNVTFRCDPISEHNRLYWYRQTLGQGPEFLTYFQNEAQLEKSRLLSDRFSAERPKGSFSTLEIQRTEQGDSAMYLCASSRGTYASYEQYFGPGTRLTVT.

The chain employs TRBV20-1 and TRBJ2-1; possible D gene TRBD2, 5 bases. The CDR3 sequence is 15 residues long. Germline CDR1 DFQATT, CDR2 SNEGSKA (reference sequence). The V gene lost 0 bases and the J gene lost 9 bases, with 18 bases spanning the gap. CDR3 nucleotide sequence: TGCAGTGCTAGAGACGCTAGCTCTCCGGACGCTGAGCAGTTCTTC. Residues: CSARDASSPDAEQFF.

This clonotype was detected a few times. The rearrangement links TRBV20-1 to TRBJ2-2; possible D gene TRBD1, 6 bases. In germline, CDR1 is DFQATT, CDR2 SNEGSKA (reference sequence). V was trimmed by 4 bases and J by 1 base, leaving 10 bases between them. This CDR3 is built from 14 residues. The CDR3 nucleotides read TGCAGTGCTACCAAGACAGGGAACACCGGGGAGCTGTTTTTT. Translation gives CSATKTGNTGELFF.

This clonotype came up a few times. The chain combines TRBV5-1 with TRBJ2-1; 14 bases fit TRBD2. V shed 1 base and J 8 bases; nucleotides not matched to a gene: 2. The CDR3 covers 15 residues. CDR1 SGHRS and CDR2 YFSETQ come from the germline V gene. The CDR3 region is CASSLTTSGGDEQFF. In DNA, the CDR3 is TGCGCCAGCAGCTTGACGACTAGCGGGGGGGATGAGCAGTTCTTC.

The chain has TRBV3-1 and TRBJ1-4, with D perhaps matching TRBD1 (6 bases). The germline V gene encodes CDR1 LGHDT and CDR2 YNNKEL (reference sequence). The length of the CDR3 is 17 residues. V shed 4 bases and J shed 0 bases, with 15 bases lying between them. CDR3 sequence: CASSPSDRRTTNEKLFF. The CDR3, as DNA: TGTGCCAGCAGCCCGTCAGACAGGCGAACAACTAATGAAAAACTGTTTTTT.

The CDR3 coding sequence is TGTGCCAGCAGTTGGAGAACAGGGGTGGCGGGCACTGAAGCTTTCTTT. The encoded protein is CASSWRTGVAGTEAFF. The chain uses TRBV6-6 and TRBJ1-1; 7 bases line up with TRBD1. Germline-derived CDR1 and CDR2 are MNHNY and SVGAGI (reference sequence). CDR3 length: 16 amino acids. Trimming cost V 4 bases and J 4 bases; bases outside gene matches: 12.

V is TRBV5-1 and J is TRBJ2-5; a weak D match, TRBD1 (6 bases). With 4 bases removed from V and 1 base from J, the gap between germline ends came to 14 bases. The CDR3 is made up of 15 amino acids. Germline CDR1 reads SGHRS; CDR2 reads YFSETQ. The CDR3 here is CASSRGQWAQETQYF. CDR3 nucleotides: TGCGCCAGCAGCCGTGGACAGTGGGCCCAAGAGACCCAGTACTTC.

In this sample, this clonotype turned up once. The CDR3 does not close with the conserved phenylalanine or tryptophan, likely indicating a read error. This chain connects TRBV28 to TRBJ1-4; 9 nucleotides align to TRBD1. This CDR3 contains 15 residues. Per the germline V gene, CDR1 is MDHEN and CDR2 is SYDVKM. J was trimmed by 7 bases and V by 2 bases; bases with no gene match: 5. CDR3 region: CASSLGGQGSEKLFS. CDR3 sequence (DNA): TGTGCCAGCAGTTTAGGGGGACAGGGTAGTGAAAAACTGTTTTCT.